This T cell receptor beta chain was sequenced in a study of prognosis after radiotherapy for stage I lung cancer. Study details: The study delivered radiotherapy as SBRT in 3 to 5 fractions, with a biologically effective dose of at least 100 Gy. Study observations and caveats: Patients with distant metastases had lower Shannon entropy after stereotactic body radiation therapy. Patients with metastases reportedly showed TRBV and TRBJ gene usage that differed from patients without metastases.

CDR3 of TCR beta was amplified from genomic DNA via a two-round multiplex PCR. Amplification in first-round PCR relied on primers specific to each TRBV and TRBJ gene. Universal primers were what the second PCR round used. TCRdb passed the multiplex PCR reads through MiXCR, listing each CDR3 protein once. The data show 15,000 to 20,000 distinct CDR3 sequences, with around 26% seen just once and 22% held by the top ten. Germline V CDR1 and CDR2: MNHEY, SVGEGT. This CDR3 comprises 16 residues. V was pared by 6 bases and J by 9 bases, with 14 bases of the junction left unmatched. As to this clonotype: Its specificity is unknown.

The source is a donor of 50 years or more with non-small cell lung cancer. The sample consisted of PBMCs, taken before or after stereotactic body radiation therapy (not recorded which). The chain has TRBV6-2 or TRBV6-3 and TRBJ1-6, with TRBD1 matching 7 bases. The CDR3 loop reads CASSNTTGAPVSPLHF. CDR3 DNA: TGTGCCAGCAGCAATACCACAGGGGCCCCTGTTTCACCCCTCCACTTT.